These T cell receptor beta chains were read from a single sample in a study of T cell responses to AZD1222 COVID-19 vaccine. TCRdb keeps only in-frame clones here, not all; method: immunoSEQ multiplex PCR. The sample has 200,000 or so clones; 85% to 90% are singletons. The specimen was peripheral blood, collected on day 0 of MenACWY control vaccination. These receptors were obtained from an adult in good health. The CDR3 runs from the conserved cysteine through the conserved F or W. D genes are given only for firm matches. Expanded clones are given a class, and other clones once, few, many or no size at all.

>TRBD1|-|TRBJ1-5|TRBV7-9
CASSSGTGVSQPQHF
TGTGCCAGCAGCTCGGGGACAGGGGTTTCCCAGCCCCAGCATTTT
>TRBD1|-|TRBJ2-7|TRBV14
CASSQDPPGQGVDEQYF
TGTGCCAGCAGCCAAGATCCGCCGGGACAGGGAGTCGACGAGCAGTACTTC
>TRBD1|once|TRBJ1-3|TRBV28
CASKETGSPISGNTIYF
TGTGCCAGCAAGGAGACAGGGTCCCCTATCTCTGGAAACACCATATATTTT
>TRBD1|-|TRBJ1-2|TRBV28
CASSLAAGGELYGYTF
TGTGCCAGCAGTTTAGCAGCAGGGGGCGAACTCTATGGCTACACCTTC
>TRBD1|-|TRBJ1-3|TRBV5-1
CASSLRGQGISGNTIYF
TGCGCCAGCAGCTTGCGGGGACAGGGCATCTCTGGAAACACCATATATTTT
>-|-|TRBJ2-1|TRBV9
CASSVAPGDEQFF
TGTGCCAGCAGCGTAGCCCCGGGAGATGAGCAGTTCTTC
>-|-|TRBJ1-3|TRBV11-2
CASSMAGNTIYF
TGTGCCAGCAGCATGGCTGGAAACACCATATATTTT
>TRBD1|-|TRBJ2-1|TRBV19
CASSIGTGDFFNQFF
TGTGCCAGTAGTATTGGGACAGGGGATTTCTTCAATCAGTTCTTC
>-|-|TRBJ1-5|TRBV24-1
CATAARGVNQPQHF
TGTGCCACCGCGGCCCGAGGGGTCAATCAGCCCCAGCATTTT
>TRBD1|-|TRBJ1-2|TRBV11-2
CASSFGTGGASYGYTF
TGTGCCAGCAGCTTTGGGACAGGGGGCGCGAGCTATGGCTACACCTTC
>TRBD1|-|TRBJ2-7|TRBV28
CASSLTGVEEQYF
TGTGCCAGCAGTCTGACAGGGGTTGAGGAGCAGTACTTC
>TRBD1|once|TRBJ1-4|TRBV6-1
CASSEEGAIPFLYNEKLFF
TGTGCCAGCAGTGAAGAGGGGGCGATTCCATTCCTCTATAATGAAAAACTGTTTTTT
>TRBD2|-|TRBJ2-1|TRBV7-9
CASSLASSGNNEQFF
TGTGCCAGCAGCTTAGCGTCTAGCGGAAACAATGAGCAGTTCTTC
>TRBD1|-|TRBJ2-7|TRBV19
CASSAGTGAYEQYF
TGTGCCAGTAGTGCCGGGACAGGGGCCTACGAGCAGTACTTC
>-|-|TRBJ2-7|TRBV6-6
CASRPRGAGTEQYF
TGTGCCAGCAGGCCCCGGGGGGCGGGAACGGAGCAGTACTTC
>-|-|TRBJ2-3|TRBV4-3
CASSQDYSSSTDTQYF
TGCGCCAGCAGCCAAGATTACAGCTCTAGCACAGATACGCAGTATTTT
>-|-|TRBJ2-2|TRBV19
CASSIPAGHPNTGELFF
TGTGCCAGTAGTATTCCGGCAGGCCACCCGAACACCGGGGAGCTGTTTTTT
>-|-|TRBJ1-4|TRBV12-3/TRBV12-4
CASSLGQVKLFF
TGTGCCAGCAGTTTGGGGCAGGTAAAACTGTTTTTT
>-|-|TRBJ2-1|TRBV7-6
CASSPKATDWISYNEQFF
TGTGCCAGCAGCCCAAAAGCGACTGACTGGATATCCTACAATGAGCAGTTCTTC
>-|-|TRBJ2-1|TRBV11-2
CASSLFGVAGANEQFF
TGTGCCAGCAGCTTATTCGGGGTGGCAGGTGCCAATGAGCAGTTCTTC
>-|-|TRBJ2-3|TRBV12-1
CASSFVGQGCTDTQYF
TGTGCCAGCAGCTTTGTGGGACAGGGATGCACAGATACGCAGTATTTT
>TRBD2|-|TRBJ2-1|TRBV5-1
CASSPGLAGGNEQFF
TGCGCCAGCAGCCCGGGACTAGCGGGTGGGAATGAGCAGTTCTTC
>TRBD1|-|TRBJ2-7|TRBV19
CASSTWTGGSFSHSYEQYF
TGTGCCAGTAGTACATGGACAGGGGGCTCCTTCTCACACTCCTACGAGCAGTACTTC
>TRBD2|-|TRBJ2-1|TRBV6-2/TRBV6-3
CASSKGTRGNEQFF
TGTGCCAGCAGTAAAGGGACTAGAGGCAATGAGCAGTTCTTC
>TRBD2|-|TRBJ2-5|TRBV7-9
CASSFKTSGRPQETQYF
TGTGCCAGCAGCTTTAAGACTAGCGGGAGACCCCAAGAGACCCAGTACTTC
>TRBD1|-|TRBJ2-6|TRBV4-2
CASSQGQGAGANVLTF
TGTGCCAGCAGCCAGGGACAGGGGGCTGGGGCCAACGTCCTGACTTTC
>TRBD1|-|TRBJ1-1|TRBV12-3/TRBV12-4
CASLQGEGTEAFF
TGTGCCAGTCTACAGGGGGAGGGCACTGAAGCTTTCTTT
>-|-|TRBJ1-6|TRBV27
CASSPKTSSYNSPLHF
TGTGCCAGCAGTCCTAAAACCAGCTCCTATAATTCACCCCTCCACTTT
>-|-|TRBJ1-5|TRBV6-1
CASSDGQPQHF
TGTGCCAGCAGTGACGGGCAGCCCCAGCATTTT
>TRBD1|-|TRBJ2-7|TRBV6-4
CASSDPGAGGYEQYF
TGTGCCAGCAGTGATCCCGGGGCAGGGGGCTACGAGCAGTACTTC
>-|-|TRBJ2-7|TRBV28
CASKDRNSYEQYF
TGTGCCAGCAAGGACCGAAACTCCTACGAGCAGTACTTC
>TRBD2|-|TRBJ2-2|TRBV9
CASSALADLTGELFF
TGTGCCAGCAGCGCCCTAGCGGACCTCACCGGGGAGCTGTTTTTT
>-|-|TRBJ2-1|TRBV24-1
CATCDSSYNEQFF
TGTGCCACGTGCGACAGCTCCTACAATGAGCAGTTCTTC